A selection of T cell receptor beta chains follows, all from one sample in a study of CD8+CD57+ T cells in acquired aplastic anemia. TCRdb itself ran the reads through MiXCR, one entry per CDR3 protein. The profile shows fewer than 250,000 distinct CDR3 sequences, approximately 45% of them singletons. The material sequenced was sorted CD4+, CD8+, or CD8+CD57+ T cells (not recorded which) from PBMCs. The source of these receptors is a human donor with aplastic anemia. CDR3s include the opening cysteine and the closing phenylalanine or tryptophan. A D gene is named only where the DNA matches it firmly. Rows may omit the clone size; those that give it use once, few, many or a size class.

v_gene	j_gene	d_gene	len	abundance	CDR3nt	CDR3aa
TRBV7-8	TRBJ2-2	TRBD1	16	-	TGTGCCAGCAGCTTAGCGGGGACAGGGGGAACCGGGGAGCTGTTTTTT	CASSLAGTGGTGELFF
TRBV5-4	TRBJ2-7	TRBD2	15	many	TGTGCCAGCAGCTTCCCGGAGAGCGGGGGTCTGGAGCAGTACTTC	CASSFPESGGLEQYF
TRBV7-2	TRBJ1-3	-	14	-	TGTGCCAGCAGCTTCGGCTGGGAGGGAAACACCATATATTTT	CASSFGWEGNTIYF
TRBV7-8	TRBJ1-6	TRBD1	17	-	TGTGCCAGCAGCTTAGCGGGGACAGCCTATTATAATTCACCCCTCCACTTT	CASSLAGTAYYNSPLHF
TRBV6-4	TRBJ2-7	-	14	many	TGTGCCAGCAGCCCCGCCGACGACGGGTACGAGCAGTACTTC	CASSPADDGYEQYF
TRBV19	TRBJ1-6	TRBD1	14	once	TGTGCCAGTACCGGACTGGGACAGGGTTCACCCCTCCACTTT	CASTGLGQGSPLHF
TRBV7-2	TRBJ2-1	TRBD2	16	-	TGTGCCAGCAGCTTAGCGACGGAGCGGGGGCTCAGGGAGCAGTTCTTC	CASSLATERGLREQFF
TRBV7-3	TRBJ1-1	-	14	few	TGTGCCAGCAGCTACACAGGATGGGACACTGAAGCTTTCTTT	CASSYTGWDTEAFF
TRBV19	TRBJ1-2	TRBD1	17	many	TGTGCCAGTAGTGGGGGACAGGACACGATGTTTAACTATGGCTACACCTTC	CASSGGQDTMFNYGYTF
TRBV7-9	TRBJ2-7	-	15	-	TGTGCCAGCAGCCCCCATCGGACAGAGGACTACGAGCGGTACTTC	CASSPHRTEDYERYF
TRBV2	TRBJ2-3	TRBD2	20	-	TGTGCCAGCAGTGGGAGTCTAGCGGGGGAGTTCGGATCTAGCACAGATACGCAGTATTTT	CASSGSLAGEFGSSTDTQYF
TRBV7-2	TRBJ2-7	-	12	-	TGTGCCAGCAGCTTACCAAGGAGCGAGCAGTACTTC	CASSLPRSEQYF
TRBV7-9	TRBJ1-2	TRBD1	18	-	TGTGCCGGCAGCCCTTTTGAGGTAGGGACAGGGGGCGACTATGGCTACACCTTC	CAGSPFEVGTGGDYGYTF
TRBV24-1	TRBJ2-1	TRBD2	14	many	TGTGCCACCGGGACTAGCGGGAAATACAATGAGCAGTTCTTC	CATGTSGKYNEQFF
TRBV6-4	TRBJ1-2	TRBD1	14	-	TGTGCCAGCAGTGCCGGGACAGGAGACTATGGCTACACCTTC	CASSAGTGDYGYTF
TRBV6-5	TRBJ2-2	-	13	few	TGTGCCAGCAGTTACGGTATTTCCGGGGAGCTGTTTTTT	CASSYGISGELFF
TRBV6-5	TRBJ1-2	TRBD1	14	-	TGTGCCAGCAGTTCAGGGGGCGCTAACTATGGCTGCACCTTC	CASSSGGANYGCTF
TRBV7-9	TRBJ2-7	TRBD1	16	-	TGTGCCAGCAGCTTAGTCGTGACAGGGGGGAGCTACGAGCAGTACTTC	CASSLVVTGGSYEQYF
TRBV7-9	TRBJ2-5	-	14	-	TGTGCCAGCAGCACCAGTAGTTCCCAAGAGACCCAGTACTTC	CASSTSSSQETQYF
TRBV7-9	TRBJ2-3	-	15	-	TGTGCCAGCAGCTTCGATCTGTCGGGCACAGATACGCAGTATTTT	CASSFDLSGTDTQYF
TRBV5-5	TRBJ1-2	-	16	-	TGTGCCAGCAGCCAAGATAAGGATCCAGGGAGCTATGGCTACACCTTC	CASSQDKDPGSYGYTF
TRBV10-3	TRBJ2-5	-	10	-	TGTGCCATCGTCTCGGAGCCCCAGTACTTC	CAIVSEPQYF
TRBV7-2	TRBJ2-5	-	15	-	TGTGCCAGCAGCCAAGACCCGACAGGTCAAGAGACCCAGTACTTC	CASSQDPTGQETQYF
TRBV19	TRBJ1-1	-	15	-	TGTGCCAGCCGCCGGAGCCAGGAGCGGAACACTGAAGCTTTCTTT	CASRRSQERNTEAFF
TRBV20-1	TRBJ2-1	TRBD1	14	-	TGCAGTGCTTCCAGGGGGAACTCCTACAATGAGCAGTTCTTC	CSASRGNSYNEQFF
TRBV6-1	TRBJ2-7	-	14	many	TGTGCCAGCAGTGAAGCGGACAGCAGATACGAGCAGTACTTC	CASSEADSRYEQYF
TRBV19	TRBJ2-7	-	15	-	TGTGCCAGTACCTCCAGGAGCGGCCAGCGCAACGAGCAGTACTTC	CASTSRSGQRNEQYF
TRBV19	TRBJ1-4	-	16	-	TGTGCCAGTAGTATAGCCGTAGGGGTTTACGGTGAAAAACTGTTTTTT	CASSIAVGVYGEKLFF
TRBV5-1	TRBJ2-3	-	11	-	TGCGCCAGCAGCTTGGAAGATACGCAGTATTTT	CASSLEDTQYF
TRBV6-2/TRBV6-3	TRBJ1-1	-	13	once	TGTGCCAGCACTGGACGGTGGAACACTGAGGCTTTCTTT	CASTGRWNTEAFF
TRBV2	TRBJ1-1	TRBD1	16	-	TGTGCCAGCAGCTTAGGGGACAGGGGTGGATTTGCTGAAGCTTTCTTT	CASSLGDRGGFAEAFF
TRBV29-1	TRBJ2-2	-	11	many	TGCAGCGTTGAGGACACCGGGGAGCTGTTTTTT	CSVEDTGELFF
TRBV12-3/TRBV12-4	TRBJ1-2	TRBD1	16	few	TGTGCCAGCAGTTTATATTCCGGGACAGGGGTGAGTGGCTACACCTTC	CASSLYSGTGVSGYTF
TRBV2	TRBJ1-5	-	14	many	TGTGCCAGCAGTGAAGCGCGAGGGGCCCAGCCCCAGCATTTT	CASSEARGAQPQHF
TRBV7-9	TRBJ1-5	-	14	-	TGTGCCAGCAACTTAGCTCCTACTAATCAGCTCCAGCATTTT	CASNLAPTNQLQHF
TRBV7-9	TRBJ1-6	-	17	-	TGTGCCAGCAGCTTGGCCTCGGGGGGACGCGGCATTTCACCCCTCCACTTT	CASSLASGGRGISPLHF
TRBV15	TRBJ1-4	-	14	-	TGTGCCACCAGCAGAGGTGAGGGTGGGGAAAAACTGTTTTTT	CATSRGEGGEKLFF
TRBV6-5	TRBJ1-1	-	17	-	TGTGCCAGCAGCCAAGAGATTCATACGCTTTCGGGCACTGAAGCTTTCTTT	CASSQEIHTLSGTEAFF
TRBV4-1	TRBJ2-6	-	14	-	TGCGCCAGCAGCCAAGAAGGCGGGGCCAACGTCCTGACTTTC	CASSQEGGANVLTF
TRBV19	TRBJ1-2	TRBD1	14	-	TGTGCCAGTAGTCAGGACAGGGGAACGGGCGGCTACACCTTC	CASSQDRGTGGYTF
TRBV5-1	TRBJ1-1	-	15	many	TGCGCCAGCAGCTTGGCCTGGGGAGTAGGCACTGAAGCTTTCTTT	CASSLAWGVGTEAFF
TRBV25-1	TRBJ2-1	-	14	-	TGTGCCAGCAGTGGCTTAGGGCCGACCCTTGACCAGTTCTTC	CASSGLGPTLDQFF
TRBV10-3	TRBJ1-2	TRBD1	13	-	TGTGCCATCAGCGCCGGACAGGAGTATGGCTACACCTTC	CAISAGQEYGYTF
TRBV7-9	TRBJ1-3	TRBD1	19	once	TGTGCCAGCAGCTATCCTGAACAGGGGGCATTCGGGGGCGCGGACACCATATATTTT	CASSYPEQGAFGGADTIYF
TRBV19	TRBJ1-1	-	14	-	TGTGCCAGTAAGGTGGGGAATGGTGGCGCTGAAGCTTTCTTC	CASKVGNGGAEAFF
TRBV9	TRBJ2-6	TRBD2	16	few	TGTGCCAGCAGCAATAGCGGGGGGGATGGGGCCAACGTCCTGACTTTC	CASSNSGGDGANVLTF
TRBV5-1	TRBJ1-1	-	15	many	TGCGCCAGCAGCTTGGATAGAACTTTGAACACTGAAGCTTTCTTT	CASSLDRTLNTEAFF
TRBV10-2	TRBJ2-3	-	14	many	TGCGCCAGCAGTGAGTTTGGATACGCCGATACGCAGTATTTT	CASSEFGYADTQYF
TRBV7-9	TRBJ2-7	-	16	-	TGTGCCAGCAGCTCCGGTAGTGACGGGGGCCTCTACGAGCAGTACTTC	CASSSGSDGGLYEQYF
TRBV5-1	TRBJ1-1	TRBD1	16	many	TGCGCCAGCAGCTTGGGATTAGGGGGCTGGAACACTGAAGCTTTCTTT	CASSLGLGGWNTEAFF
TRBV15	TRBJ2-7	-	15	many	TGTGCCACCAGCAGAGATAGGACAACGGACTACGAGCAGTACTTC	CATSRDRTTDYEQYF
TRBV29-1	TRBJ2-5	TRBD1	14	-	TGCAGCGTTGACCGGACAGGGGCACAAGAGACCCAGTACTTC	CSVDRTGAQETQYF
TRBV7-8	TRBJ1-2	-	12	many	TGTGCCAGCCTTCGGGGGGCCCACGGCTACACCTTC	CASLRGAHGYTF
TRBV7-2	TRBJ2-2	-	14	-	TGTGCCAGCAGCTTTGGGGGGAGGACCGGGGAGCTGTTTTTT	CASSFGGRTGELFF
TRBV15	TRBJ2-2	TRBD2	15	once	TGTGCCACTCTGACTAGCGGGAGTAACACCGGGGAGCTGTTTTTT	CATLTSGSNTGELFF
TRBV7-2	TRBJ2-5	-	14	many	TGTGCCAGCAGCTCCTCGGGGGGCGGGGAGACCCAGTACTTC	CASSSSGGGETQYF